The 27 T cell receptor beta chains reported below all come from one sample, sequenced in a study of blood T cell repertoires in COVID-19. The method was immunoSEQ multiplex PCR; TCRdb's version includes in-frame clones alone and lacks a portion of them. The data contain over 200,000 clones, roughly 91% of them singletons. The sequenced sample consisted of PBMCs or T cells enriched from blood (not recorded which). The receptors derive from a woman aged 25 to 39 with acute COVID-19.

The chain is built from TRBV5-1 and TRBJ1-2, with D perhaps matching TRBD1 (6 bases). The length of the CDR3 is 16 residues. Germline values: CDR1 SGHRS, CDR2 YFSETQ. V gave up 0 bases and J gave up 4 bases, with 16 bases separating them. The CDR3 protein is CASSLGDTLGLYGYTF. As DNA, the CDR3 is TGCGCCAGCAGCTTGGGGGACACCCTTGGCCTCTATGGCTACACCTTC.

This clone appeared a single time. The V call is TRBV6-4, the J call TRBJ1-1; 9 bases are a match to TRBD1. This CDR3 spans 13 amino acids. Germline values: CDR1 MRHNA, CDR2 SNTAGT. With V trimmed by 6 bases and J by 12 bases, 11 bases remained unmatched. The chain's CDR3 is CASSPGRTGETFF. The CDR3 bases are TGTGCCAGCAGCCCCGGTCGGACAGGGGAAACTTTCTTT.

V usage is TRBV5-1 and J usage is TRBJ2-5; the match to TRBD1 covers 11 bases. The CDR3 has 16 residues. V lost 3 bases, J lost 5 bases, and 9 bases stayed unmatched. Germline CDR1 and CDR2: SGHRS and YFSETQ. CDR3 sequence reads: CASSSGQGGLKETQYF. CDR3 nucleotides: TGCGCCAGCAGCTCGGGACAGGGGGGACTCAAGGAGACCCAGTACTTC.

The gene calls are TRBV25-1 and TRBJ2-1; D possibly corresponds to TRBD2 (5 bases). CDR1 and CDR2 (germline): MGHDK, SYGVNS. The CDR3 loop spans 13 amino acids. Trimming shortened V by 6 bases and J by 7 bases, and 13 bases separated the two germline ends. CDR3 DNA: TGTGCCAGCAGGATGGTACGGGGAAATGAGCAGTTCTTC. Translated: CASRMVRGNEQFF.

The count of this clone is one. The chain carries TRBV6-5 and TRBJ2-7; D is perhaps TRBD2 (5 bases). The V end was cut by 5 bases, the J end by 2 bases, with 16 bases between. The CDR3 extends over 15 amino acids. Germline CDR1 MNHEY, CDR2 SVGAGI. CDR3 in amino acids: CASSMRVGGAYEQYF. In nucleotides, the CDR3 is TGTGCCAGCAGTATGAGGGTAGGTGGGGCCTACGAGCAGTACTTC.

On this clone itself: Other nucleotide sequences in the sample specify the same CDR3. This chain links TRBV4-3 with TRBJ1-5; unclear D gene. CDR1 LGHNA and CDR2 YSLEER come from the germline V gene. The CDR3 is made up of 14 amino acids. V lost 0 bases and J 2 bases, leaving 5 bases between the germline ends. CDR3 DNA sequence: TGCGCCAGCAGCCAAGATCGGGGCAATCAGCCCCAGCATTTT. Encoded protein: CASSQDRGNQPQHF.

The rearrangement joins TRBV2 to TRBJ2-5; D is uncertain. The germline V gene encodes CDR1 SNHLY and CDR2 FYNNEI. V shed 4 bases and J shed 5 bases, with 8 bases lying between them. CDR3 length: 12 residues. The CDR3 region is CASSGEYETQYF. In DNA, the CDR3 is TGTGCCAGCAGTGGAGAGTACGAGACCCAGTACTTC.

The V gene is TRBV11-2, the J gene TRBJ1-5; 7 bases align to TRBD1. CDR1 and CDR2 (germline): SGHAT, FQNNGV. V lost 5 bases to trimming and J lost 5 bases; unmatched junction nucleotides: 9. This CDR3 contains 15 residues. The CDR3 protein is CASSKDGTAYQPQHF. The CDR3 DNA sequence: TGTGCCAGCAGCAAGGACGGGACAGCGTATCAGCCCCAGCATTTT. Full variable domain (rest looked up from reference TRBV11-2 and TRBJ1-5): EAGVAQSPRYKIIEKRQSVAFWCNPISGHATLYWYQQILGQGPKLLIQFQNNGVVDDSQLPKDRFSAERLKGVDSTLKIQPAKLEDSAVYLCASSKDGTAYQPQHFGDGTRLSIL.

J is TRBJ2-1 and V is TRBV5-4, with 7 bases identical to TRBD2. The V gene's germline CDR1 is SGHNT and CDR2 YYREEE (reference sequence). This CDR3 region has 14 residues. V was clipped by 4 bases and J by 9 bases; unmatched bases: 10. The CDR3 DNA reads as TGTGCCAGCAGCAGCCGGGACTACGGCACTGAGCAGTTCTTC. It encodes CASSSRDYGTEQFF.

The CDR3 loop is CASSGTARYEQYF. The CDR3 coding sequence is TGTGCCAGCAGCGGGACAGCCAGGTACGAGCAGTACTTC. V is TRBV7-2 and J is TRBJ2-7, with TRBD1 matching 7 bases. The germline CDR1 and CDR2 sequences are SGHTA and FQGNSA. The CDR3 loop spans 13 amino acids. The V segment lost 5 bases and the J segment 4 bases; nucleotides outside the gene matches: 5.

The chain employs TRBV27 and TRBJ1-2; D is possibly TRBD1 (5 bases). The CDR3 runs 15 residues. V was clipped by 5 bases and J by 0 bases, with 13 bases between them. Germline CDR1 is MNHEY and CDR2 is SMNVEV (reference sequence). The CDR3 protein is CASSPSDKANYGYTF. The CDR3 DNA reads as TGTGCCAGCAGTCCATCGGACAAAGCTAACTATGGCTACACCTTC.

The chain is built from TRBV10-2 and TRBJ2-6, with D hard to call. Deletions cut 11 bases from V and 2 bases from J, with 13 bases between. The CDR3 has 14 residues. Per the germline V gene, CDR1 is WSHSY and CDR2 is SAAADI. CDR3 region: CALLGAAGANVLTF. The CDR3 nucleotides read TGCGCCCTCCTCGGTGCGGCTGGGGCCAACGTCCTGACTTTC.

CDR3 coding DNA: TGTGCCAGCAGTGACCTACCCCGGGACAGCGTTACCTACGAGCAGTACTTC. Residues: CASSDLPRDSVTYEQYF. The chain employs TRBV6-4 and TRBJ2-7; TRBD1 matches 7 bases. CDR1 is MRHNA, CDR2 SNTAGT, per germline. V lost 2 bases and J lost 2; bases outside the gene matches: 12. The CDR3 consists of 17 residues.

The chain is built from TRBV7-3 and TRBJ2-1; 11 nucleotides line up with TRBD2. The germline V gene has CDR1 SGHTA and CDR2 FQGTGA. Trimming cost V 3 bases and J 9 bases; bases outside gene matches: 10. This CDR3 has 16 amino acids. The CDR3: CASSFITSGGLGEQFF. The CDR3 DNA follows: TGTGCCAGCAGCTTTATCACTAGCGGGGGTTTGGGTGAGCAGTTCTTC. The full variable domain, with the rest looked up from reference TRBV7-3 and TRBJ2-1, is GAGVSQTPSNKVTEKGKYVELRCDPISGHTALYWYRQSLGQGPEFLIYFQGTGAADDSGLPNDRFFAVRPEGSVSTLKIQRTERGDSAVYLCASSFITSGGLGEQFFGPGTRLTVL.

The V gene is TRBV2, the J gene TRBJ1-3; D is unclear. V was trimmed by 8 bases and J by 4 bases, leaving 12 bases between them. Germline loops: CDR1 SNHLY, CDR2 FYNNEI. This CDR3 region has 13 residues. CDR3 loop: CASAIVSGNTIYF. CDR3 DNA sequence: TGTGCCAGCGCTATAGTTTCCGGAAACACCATATATTTT.

This chain joins TRBV3-1 (or the pseudogene TRBV3-2) and TRBJ1-6; 9 nucleotides match TRBD1. Germline V CDR1 and CDR2: LGHDT, YNNKEL (reference sequence). Trimming took 4 bases from V and 8 from J; bases not matched to a gene: 6. The CDR3 runs to 15 residues. CDR3 region: CASSPRDRVHSPLHF. In DNA form, the CDR3 reads TGTGCCAGCAGCCCCCGGGACAGGGTCCATTCACCCCTCCACTTT.

The J gene is TRBJ1-2, the V gene TRBV12-3 or TRBV12-4; TRBD1 might be the D (5 bases). Deletions cut 7 bases from V and 7 bases from J, with 13 bases between. The CDR3 sequence is 12 residues long. CDR3 DNA: TGTGCCAGCACCCAACGGGGGAGTGGCTACACCTTC. Residues: CASTQRGSGYTF.

The J gene is TRBJ1-2, the V gene TRBV19; D remains ambiguous. V lost 3 bases to trimming and J lost 4 bases, with 15 bases between them. The germline V gene encodes CDR1 LNHDA and CDR2 SQIVND (reference sequence). This CDR3 spans 15 amino acids. Written as DNA, the CDR3 is TGTGCCAGTAGTATTGGTGGGAGCGGGAGCTATGGCTACACCTTC. As protein: CASSIGGSGSYGYTF.

The chain combines TRBV7-9 with TRBJ1-5; D ambiguous. Looked up from germline, CDR1 is SEHNR and CDR2 is FQNEAQ (reference sequence). The CDR3 has 13 amino acids. The ends were cut back, 3 bases at V and 4 bases at J, with 7 bases in the middle. DNA of the CDR3: TGTGCCAGCAGCTTGGACTTTAATCAGCCCCAGCATTTT. Its translation is CASSLDFNQPQHF.

V and J are TRBV7-2 and TRBJ1-5, with a tentative D call TRBD1 (6 bases). The germline V gene has CDR1 SGHTA and CDR2 FQGNSA. V was shortened by 1 base and J by 4 bases, with 11 bases between the two germline ends. The CDR3 has 15 amino acids. CDR3 DNA: TGTGCCAGCAGCTTAGACACAGGGCCAAATCAGCCCCAGCATTTT. This codes for CASSLDTGPNQPQHF.

V and J are TRBV10-2 and TRBJ1-1, with 9 bases identical to TRBD1. Germline lookup yields CDR1 WSHSY and CDR2 SAAADI. CDR3 length: 15 amino acids. V lost 6 bases to trimming and J lost 4 bases; unmatched junction nucleotides: 9. The CDR3 coding sequence is TGCGCCAGCAGCTCCCCACAGGGGGCGGGCACTGAAGCTTTCTTT. Translated, it gives CASSSPQGAGTEAFF.

The chain uses TRBV5-1 and TRBJ1-1, with 7 bases aligning to TRBD1. From germline, CDR1 is SGHRS and CDR2 YFSETQ. V gave up 1 base and J gave up 6 bases; unmatched junction bases: 6. CDR3 length equals 14 residues. This chain's CDR3 is CASSLSQGVPEAFF. CDR3 DNA sequence: TGCGCCAGCAGCTTGTCCCAGGGGGTCCCTGAAGCTTTCTTT.

V and J are TRBV6-5 and TRBJ1-5; 7 bases line up with TRBD1. This CDR3 contains 13 residues. Germline V gene lookup returns CDR1 MNHEY and CDR2 SVGAGI. J gave up 5 bases and V 5 bases, and 3 bases lay outside the gene matches. CDR3 nucleotide sequence: TGTGCCAGCAGTCAAACAGGGGATCAGCCCCAGCATTTT. This translates into CASSQTGDQPQHF.

Worth noting for this clone: This same CDR3 is encoded by further DNA sequences in the sample. The genes are TRBV7-9 and TRBJ1-5, with D possibly TRBD1 on 6 matching bases. CDR1 and CDR2 (germline): SEHNR, FQNEAQ (reference sequence). With 5 bases removed from V and 2 bases from J, the gap between germline ends came to 10 bases. The CDR3 extends over 14 amino acids. The CDR3: CASSLGGGNQPQHF. CDR3 in DNA: TGTGCCAGCAGCCTAGGGGGAGGCAATCAGCCCCAGCATTTT.

The rearrangement links TRBV10-3 to TRBJ1-3; no reliable D call. Trimming removed 1 base at V and 0 bases at J, with 7 bases between. CDR1 ENHRY and CDR2 SYGVKD come from the germline V gene. This CDR3 region has 15 residues. CDR3 in amino acids: CAISELFLSGNTIYF. The CDR3 region has the DNA TGTGCCATCAGTGAGTTGTTCCTCTCTGGAAACACCATATATTTT.

This clone was observed once. The chain links TRBV30 to TRBJ1-1; D gene unclear. CDR3 length: 13 residues. V was pared by 7 bases and J by 1 base, with 13 bases between. Germline V gene data show CDR1 as GTSNPN and CDR2 as SVGIG (reference sequence). The CDR3 bases are TGTGCCTCCTCCCTAAGTAAGAACACTGAAGCTTTCTTT. Translating gives CASSLSKNTEAFF. Looking up the rest from reference TRBV30 and TRBJ1-1 gives the full variable domain: SQTIHQWPATLVQPVGSPLSLECTVEGTSNPNLYWYRQAAGRGLQLLFYSVGIGQISSEVPQNLSASRPQDRQFILSSKKLLLSDSGFYLCASSLSKNTEAFFGQGTRLTVV.

A single count supports this clone. This sequence joins TRBV10-3 and TRBJ2-3, with D perhaps TRBD2 (6 bases). The CDR3 has 13 amino acids. V dropped 0 bases and J dropped 6 bases, with 7 bases sitting between them. Per the germline V gene, CDR1 is ENHRY and CDR2 is SYGVKD. DNA of the CDR3: TGTGCCATCAGTGAGTCCCGGGGGGATACGCAGTATTTT. Encoded protein: CAISESRGDTQYF.